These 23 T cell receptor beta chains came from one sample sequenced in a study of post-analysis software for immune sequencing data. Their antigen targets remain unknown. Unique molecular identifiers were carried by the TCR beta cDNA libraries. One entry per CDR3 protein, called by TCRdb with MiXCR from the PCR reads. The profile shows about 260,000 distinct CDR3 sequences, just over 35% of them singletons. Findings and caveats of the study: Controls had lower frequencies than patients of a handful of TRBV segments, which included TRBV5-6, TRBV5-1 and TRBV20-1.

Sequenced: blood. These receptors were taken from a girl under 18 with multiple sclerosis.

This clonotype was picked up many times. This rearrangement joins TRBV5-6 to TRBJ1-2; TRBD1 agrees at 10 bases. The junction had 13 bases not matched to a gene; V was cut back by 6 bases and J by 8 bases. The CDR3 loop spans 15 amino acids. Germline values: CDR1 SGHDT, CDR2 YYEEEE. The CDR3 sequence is CASNIFAGTGEGYTF. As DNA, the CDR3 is TGTGCCAGCAACATCTTTGCCGGGACAGGGGAAGGCTACACCTTC.

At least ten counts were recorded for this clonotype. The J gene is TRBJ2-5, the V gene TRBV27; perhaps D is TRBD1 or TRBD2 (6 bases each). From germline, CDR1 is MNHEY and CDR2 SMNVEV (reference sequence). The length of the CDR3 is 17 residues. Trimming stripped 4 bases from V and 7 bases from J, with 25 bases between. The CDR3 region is CASSSGVGGPPRGTQYF. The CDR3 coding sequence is TGTGCCAGCAGTTCAGGGGTGGGAGGTCCACCGCGGGGGACCCAGTACTTC.

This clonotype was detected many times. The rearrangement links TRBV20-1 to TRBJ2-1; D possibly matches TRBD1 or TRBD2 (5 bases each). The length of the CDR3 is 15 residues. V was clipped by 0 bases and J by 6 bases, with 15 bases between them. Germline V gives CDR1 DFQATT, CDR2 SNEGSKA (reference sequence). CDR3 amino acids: CSARDGAAGLNEQFF. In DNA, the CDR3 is TGCAGTGCTAGAGATGGGGCGGCGGGCCTCAATGAGCAGTTCTTC.

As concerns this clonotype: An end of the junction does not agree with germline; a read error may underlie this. This chain's CDR3 is CASSSKGPTNEKRFF. In DNA, the CDR3 is TGTGCCAGCAGTTCTAAGGGTCCAACTAATGAAAAACGGTTTTTT. This chain uses TRBV12-3 or TRBV12-4 with TRBJ1-4; D gene ambiguous. The CDR3 totals 15 residues.

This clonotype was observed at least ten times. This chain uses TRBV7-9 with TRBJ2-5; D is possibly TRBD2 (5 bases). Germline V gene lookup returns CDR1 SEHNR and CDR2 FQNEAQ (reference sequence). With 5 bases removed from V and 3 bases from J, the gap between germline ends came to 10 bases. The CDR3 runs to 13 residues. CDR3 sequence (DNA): TGTGCCAGCAGCACGGAGGTGGAAGAGACCCAGTACTTC. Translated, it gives CASSTEVEETQYF.

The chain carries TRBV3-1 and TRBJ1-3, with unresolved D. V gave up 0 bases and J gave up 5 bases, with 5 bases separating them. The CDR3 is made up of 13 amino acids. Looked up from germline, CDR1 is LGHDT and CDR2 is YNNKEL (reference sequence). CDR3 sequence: CASSQDGRNTIYF. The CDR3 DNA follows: TGTGCCAGCAGCCAAGACGGGAGAAACACCATATATTTT.

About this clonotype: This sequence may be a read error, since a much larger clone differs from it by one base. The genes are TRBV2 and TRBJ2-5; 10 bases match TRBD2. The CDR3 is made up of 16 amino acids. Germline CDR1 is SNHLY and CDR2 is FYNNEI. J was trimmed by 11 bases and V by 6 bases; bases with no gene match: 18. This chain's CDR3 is CASRILAGTPTNEQYF. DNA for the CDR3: TGTGCCAGCAGGATACTAGCGGGGACGCCTACCAATGAGCAGTACTTC.

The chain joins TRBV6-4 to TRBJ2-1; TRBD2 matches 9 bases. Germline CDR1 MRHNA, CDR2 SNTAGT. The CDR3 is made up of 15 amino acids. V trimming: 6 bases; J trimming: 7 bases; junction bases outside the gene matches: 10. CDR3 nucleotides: TGTGCCAGCAGCGTTCTGGCGGGAGGGTGGAATGAGCAGTTCTTC. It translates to CASSVLAGGWNEQFF.

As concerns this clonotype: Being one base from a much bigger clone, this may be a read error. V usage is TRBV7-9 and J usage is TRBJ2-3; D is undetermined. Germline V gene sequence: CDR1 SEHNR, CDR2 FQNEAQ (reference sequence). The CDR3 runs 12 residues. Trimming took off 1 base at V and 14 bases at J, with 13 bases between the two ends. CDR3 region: CASSLDLEKLYF. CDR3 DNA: TGTGCCAGCAGCTTAGATTTGGAAAAACTGTATTTT. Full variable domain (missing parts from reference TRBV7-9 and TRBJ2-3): DTGVSQNPRHKITKRGQNVTFRCDPISEHNRLYWYRQTLGQGPEFLTYFQNEAQLEKSRLLSDRFSAERPKGSFSTLEIQRTEQGDSAMYLCASSLDLEKLYFGPGTRLTVL.

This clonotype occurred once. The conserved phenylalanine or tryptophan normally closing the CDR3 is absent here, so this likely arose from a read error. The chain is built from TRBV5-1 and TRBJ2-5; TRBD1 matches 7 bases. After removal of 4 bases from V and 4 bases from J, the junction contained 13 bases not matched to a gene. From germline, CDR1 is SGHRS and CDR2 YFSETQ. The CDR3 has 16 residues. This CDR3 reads CASSPIQGPQGETQYN. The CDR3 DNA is TGCGCCAGCAGCCCGATACAGGGGCCCCAAGGAGAGACCCAGTACAAC.

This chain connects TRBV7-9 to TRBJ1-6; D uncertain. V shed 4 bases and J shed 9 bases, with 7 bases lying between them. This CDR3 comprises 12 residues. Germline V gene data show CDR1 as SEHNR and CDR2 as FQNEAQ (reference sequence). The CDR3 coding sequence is TGTGCCAGCAGCTCCGGACCTTCACCCCTCCACTTT. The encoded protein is CASSSGPSPLHF. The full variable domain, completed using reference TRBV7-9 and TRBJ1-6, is DTGVSQNPRHKITKRGQNVTFRCDPISEHNRLYWYRQTLGQGPEFLTYFQNEAQLEKSRLLSDRFSAERPKGSFSTLEIQRTEQGDSAMYLCASSSGPSPLHFGNGTRLTVT.

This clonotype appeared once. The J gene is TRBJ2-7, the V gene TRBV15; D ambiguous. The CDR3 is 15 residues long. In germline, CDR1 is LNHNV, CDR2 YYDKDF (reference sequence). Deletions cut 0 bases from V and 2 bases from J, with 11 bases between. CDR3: CATSRDPADAYEQYF. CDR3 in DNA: TGTGCCACCAGCAGAGATCCGGCCGATGCCTACGAGCAGTACTTC.

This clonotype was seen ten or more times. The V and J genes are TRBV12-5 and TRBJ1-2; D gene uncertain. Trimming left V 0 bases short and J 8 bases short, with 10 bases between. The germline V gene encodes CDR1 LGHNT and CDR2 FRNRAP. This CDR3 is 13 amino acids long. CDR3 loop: CASGLVGAGGYTF. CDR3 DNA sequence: TGTGCTAGTGGTTTGGTAGGAGCCGGCGGCTACACCTTC.

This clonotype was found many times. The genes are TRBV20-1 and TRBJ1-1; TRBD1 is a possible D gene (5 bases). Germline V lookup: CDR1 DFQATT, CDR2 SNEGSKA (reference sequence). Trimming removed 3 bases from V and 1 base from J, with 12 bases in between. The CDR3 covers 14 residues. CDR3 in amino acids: CSASLGAPNTEAFF. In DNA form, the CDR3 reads TGCAGTGCTAGTCTCGGGGCCCCGAACACTGAAGCTTTCTTT.

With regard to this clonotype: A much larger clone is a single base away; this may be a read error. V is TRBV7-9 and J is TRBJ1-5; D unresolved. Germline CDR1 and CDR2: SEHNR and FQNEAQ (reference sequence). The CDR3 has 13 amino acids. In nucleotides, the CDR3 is TGTGCCAGCAGGTTAGGGCAGGTTCAGCCCCAGCATTTT. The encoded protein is CASRLGQVQPQHF. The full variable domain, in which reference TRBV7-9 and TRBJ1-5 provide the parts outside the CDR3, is DTGVSQNPRHKITKRGQNVTFRCDPISEHNRLYWYRQTLGQGPEFLTYFQNEAQLEKSRLLSDRFSAERPKGSFSTLEIQRTEQGDSAMYLCASRLGQVQPQHFGDGTRLSIL.

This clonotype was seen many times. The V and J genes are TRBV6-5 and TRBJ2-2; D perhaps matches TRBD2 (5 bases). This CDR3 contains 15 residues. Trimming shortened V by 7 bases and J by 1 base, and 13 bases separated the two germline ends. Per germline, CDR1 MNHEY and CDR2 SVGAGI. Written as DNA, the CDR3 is TGTGCCAGCACAAAGGCAGGAGGGAACACCGGGGAGCTGTTTTTT. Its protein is CASTKAGGNTGELFF.

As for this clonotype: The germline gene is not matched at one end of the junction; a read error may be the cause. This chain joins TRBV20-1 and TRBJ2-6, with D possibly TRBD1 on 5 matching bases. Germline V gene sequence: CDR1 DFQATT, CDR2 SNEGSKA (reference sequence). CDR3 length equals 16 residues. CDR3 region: CSARRTTASGADVLTF. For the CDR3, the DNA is TGCAGTGCTAGGAGGACCACTGCCTCTGGGGCCGACGTCCTGACTTTC.

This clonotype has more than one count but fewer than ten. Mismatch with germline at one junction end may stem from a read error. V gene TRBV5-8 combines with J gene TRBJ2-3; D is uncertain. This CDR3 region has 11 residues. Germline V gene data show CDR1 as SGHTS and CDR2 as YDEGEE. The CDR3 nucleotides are TGTACCAGCAGCCCTCTGGATACGCAGTATTTT. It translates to CTSSPLDTQYF.

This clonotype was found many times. CDR3 nucleotides: TGCAGCGTTGAGGGACAGGGTAGCACAGATACGCAGTATTTT. Translating gives CSVEGQGSTDTQYF. The chain joins TRBV29-1 to TRBJ2-3; 9 bases line up with TRBD1. CDR3 length: 14 amino acids. V lost 3 bases and J lost 0; bases outside the gene matches: 1. The germline V gene has CDR1 SQVTM and CDR2 ANQGSEA.

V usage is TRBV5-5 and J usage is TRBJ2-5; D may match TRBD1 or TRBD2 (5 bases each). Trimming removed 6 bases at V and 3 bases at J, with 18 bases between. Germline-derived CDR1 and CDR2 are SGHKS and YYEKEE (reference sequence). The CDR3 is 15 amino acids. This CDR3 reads CASTGPRGSEETQYF. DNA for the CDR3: TGTGCCAGCACGGGACCAAGGGGCTCCGAAGAGACCCAGTACTTC.

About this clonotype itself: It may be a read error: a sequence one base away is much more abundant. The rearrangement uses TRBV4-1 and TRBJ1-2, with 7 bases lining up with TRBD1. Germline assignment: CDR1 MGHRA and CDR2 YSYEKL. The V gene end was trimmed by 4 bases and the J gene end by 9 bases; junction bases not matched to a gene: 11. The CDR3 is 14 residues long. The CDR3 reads CASSPEQGRDCYTF. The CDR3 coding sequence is TGCGCCAGCAGCCCGGAACAGGGGAGGGATTGCTACACCTTC.

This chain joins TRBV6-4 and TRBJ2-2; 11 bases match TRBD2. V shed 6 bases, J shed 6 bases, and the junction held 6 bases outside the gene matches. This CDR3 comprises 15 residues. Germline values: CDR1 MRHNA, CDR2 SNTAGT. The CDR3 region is CASSLLAGESGELFF. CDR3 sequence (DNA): TGTGCCAGCAGCCTACTAGCGGGAGAATCCGGGGAGCTGTTTTTT.

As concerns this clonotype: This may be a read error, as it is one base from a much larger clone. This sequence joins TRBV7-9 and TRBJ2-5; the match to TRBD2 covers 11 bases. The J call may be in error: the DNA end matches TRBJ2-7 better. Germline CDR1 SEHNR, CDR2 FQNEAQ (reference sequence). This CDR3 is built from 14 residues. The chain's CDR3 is CASSSGLAEGEQYV. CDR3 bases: TGTGCCAGCAGCTCGGGACTAGCGGAAGGCGAGCAGTACGTC.